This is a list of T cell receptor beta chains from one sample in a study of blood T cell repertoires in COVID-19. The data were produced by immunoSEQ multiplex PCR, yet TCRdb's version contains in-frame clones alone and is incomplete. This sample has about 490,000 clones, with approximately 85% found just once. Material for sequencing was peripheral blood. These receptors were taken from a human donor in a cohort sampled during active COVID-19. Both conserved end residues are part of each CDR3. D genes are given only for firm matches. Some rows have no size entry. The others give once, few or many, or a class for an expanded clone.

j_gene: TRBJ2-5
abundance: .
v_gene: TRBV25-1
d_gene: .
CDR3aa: CASSEQGWETQYF
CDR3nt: TGTGCCAGCAGTGAACAGGGTTGGGAGACCCAGTACTTC

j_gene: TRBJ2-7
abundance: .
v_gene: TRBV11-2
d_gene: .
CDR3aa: CASTLIGGAYEQYF
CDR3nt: TGTGCCAGCACCCTAATAGGAGGTGCCTACGAGCAGTACTTC

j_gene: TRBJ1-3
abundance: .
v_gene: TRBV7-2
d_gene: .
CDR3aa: CASSLALTGSGNTIYF
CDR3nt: TGTGCCAGCAGCTTAGCGCTCACGGGCTCTGGAAACACCATATATTTT

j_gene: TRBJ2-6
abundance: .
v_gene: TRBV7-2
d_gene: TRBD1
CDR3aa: CASSSDRAPVALTF
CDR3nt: TGTGCCAGCAGTTCCGACAGGGCCCCTGTCGCCCTGACTTTC

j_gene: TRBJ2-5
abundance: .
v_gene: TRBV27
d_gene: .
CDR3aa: CASRPHREETQYF
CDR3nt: TGTGCCAGCCGTCCCCACAGGGAAGAGACCCAGTACTTC

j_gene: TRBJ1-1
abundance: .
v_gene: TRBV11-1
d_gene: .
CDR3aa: CASSFQGTHTEAFF
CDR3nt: TGTGCCAGCAGTTTCCAGGGGACCCACACTGAAGCTTTCTTT

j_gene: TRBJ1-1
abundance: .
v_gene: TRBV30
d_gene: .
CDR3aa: CATDRIHTEAFF
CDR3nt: TGTGCCACAGACAGGATACACACTGAAGCTTTCTTT

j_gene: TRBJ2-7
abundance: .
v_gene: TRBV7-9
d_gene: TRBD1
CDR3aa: CASSAGQGPYEQYF
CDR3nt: TGTGCCAGCAGCGCGGGACAGGGCCCCTACGAGCAGTACTTC

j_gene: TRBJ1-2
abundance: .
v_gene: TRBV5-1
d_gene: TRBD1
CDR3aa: CASSLSTGTAYGYTF
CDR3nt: TGCGCCAGCAGCTTGTCTACGGGGACAGCCTATGGCTACACCTTC

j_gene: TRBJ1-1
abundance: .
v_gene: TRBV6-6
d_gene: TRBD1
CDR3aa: CASSLDRQGAFF
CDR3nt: TGTGCCAGCAGCCTAGACAGACAGGGAGCTTTCTTT

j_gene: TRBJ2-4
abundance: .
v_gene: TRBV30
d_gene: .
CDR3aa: CAWKRLSFDIQYF
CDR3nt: TGTGCCTGGAAGAGGCTCTCATTTGACATTCAGTACTTC

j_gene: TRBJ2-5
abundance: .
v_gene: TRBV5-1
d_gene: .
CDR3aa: CASTREETQYF
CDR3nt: TGCGCCAGCACCCGAGAGGAGACCCAGTACTTC

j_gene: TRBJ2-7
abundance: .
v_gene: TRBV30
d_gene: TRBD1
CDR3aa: CAWSAPGTAENYEQYF
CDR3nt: TGTGCCTGGAGTGCCCCCGGGACAGCCGAGAACTACGAGCAGTACTTC

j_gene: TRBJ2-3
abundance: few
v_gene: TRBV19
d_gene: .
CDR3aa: CASRNQGSTDTQYF
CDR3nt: TGTGCCAGTAGAAACCAGGGATCAACAGATACGCAGTATTTT

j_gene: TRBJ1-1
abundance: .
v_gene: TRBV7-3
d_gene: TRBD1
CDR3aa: CASSLRGQGVTEAFF
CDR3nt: TGTGCCAGCAGCTTAAGGGGACAGGGTGTCACTGAAGCTTTCTTT

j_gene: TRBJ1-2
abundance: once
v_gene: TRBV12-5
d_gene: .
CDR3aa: CASGSNTLSNYGYTF
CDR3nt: TGTGCTAGTGGTTCAAACACCCTTTCTAACTATGGCTACACCTTC

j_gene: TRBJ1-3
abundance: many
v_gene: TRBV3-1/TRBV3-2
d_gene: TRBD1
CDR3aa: CASSHPGTGGSGNTIYF
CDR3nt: TGTGCCAGCAGCCATCCCGGGACAGGTGGCTCTGGAAACACCATATATTTT

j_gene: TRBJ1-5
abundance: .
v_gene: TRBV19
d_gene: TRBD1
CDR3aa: CASKIGTDQSQPQHF
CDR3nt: TGTGCCAGTAAGATTGGGACAGATCAGAGCCAGCCCCAGCATTTT

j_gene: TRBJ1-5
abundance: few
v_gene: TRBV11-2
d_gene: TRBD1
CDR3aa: CASSSRQGGGTQPQHF
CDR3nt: TGTGCCAGCAGCAGCCGACAGGGTGGGGGCACTCAGCCCCAGCATTTT

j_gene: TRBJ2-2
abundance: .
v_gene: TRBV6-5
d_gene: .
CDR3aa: CAAGGNSGELFF
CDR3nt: TGTGCCGCCGGGGGAAATTCCGGGGAGCTGTTTTTT

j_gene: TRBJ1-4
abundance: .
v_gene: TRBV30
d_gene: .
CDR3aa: CAWSGASTNEKLFF
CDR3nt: TGTGCCTGGAGTGGAGCCTCAACTAATGAAAAACTGTTTTTT

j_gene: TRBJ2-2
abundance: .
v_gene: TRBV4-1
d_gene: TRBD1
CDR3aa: CASSQGGTGFTGELFF
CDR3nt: TGCGCCAGCAGCCAAGGGGGGACAGGGTTCACCGGGGAGCTGTTTTTT

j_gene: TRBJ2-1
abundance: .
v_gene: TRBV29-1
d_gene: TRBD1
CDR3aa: CSGRDRVGNEQFF
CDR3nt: TGCAGCGGCCGGGACAGGGTAGGGAATGAGCAGTTCTTC

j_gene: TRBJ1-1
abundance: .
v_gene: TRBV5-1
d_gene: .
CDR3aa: CASSLGGQMNTEAFF
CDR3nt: TGCGCCAGCAGCTTGGGGGGACAAATGAACACTGAAGCTTTCTTT

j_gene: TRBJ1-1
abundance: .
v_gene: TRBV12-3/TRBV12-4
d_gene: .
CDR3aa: CASRETGPTEAFF
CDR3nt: TGTGCCAGCAGGGAAACAGGGCCTACTGAAGCTTTCTTT

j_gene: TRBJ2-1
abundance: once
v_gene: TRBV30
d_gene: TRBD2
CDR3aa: CARTGTSVSISDEQFF
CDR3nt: TGTGCCCGAACCGGGACTAGCGTTTCGATTTCGGATGAGCAGTTCTTC

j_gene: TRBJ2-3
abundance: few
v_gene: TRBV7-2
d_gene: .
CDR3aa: CASSPKPGGTDTQYF
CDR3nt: TGTGCCAGCAGCCCCAAACCGGGAGGCACAGATACGCAGTATTTT

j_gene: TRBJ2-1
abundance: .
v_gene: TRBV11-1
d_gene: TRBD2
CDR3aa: CASSSTSGSQYNEQFF
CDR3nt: TGTGCCAGCAGCTCTACTAGCGGGAGCCAGTACAATGAGCAGTTCTTC

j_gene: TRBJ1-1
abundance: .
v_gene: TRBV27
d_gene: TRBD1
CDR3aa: CASSFQTGSEAFF
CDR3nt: TGTGCCAGCAGTTTCCAGACAGGGTCTGAAGCTTTCTTT

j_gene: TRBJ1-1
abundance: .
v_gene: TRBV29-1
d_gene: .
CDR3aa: CSVEVQANTEAFF
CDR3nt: TGCAGCGTTGAAGTTCAAGCGAACACTGAAGCTTTCTTT

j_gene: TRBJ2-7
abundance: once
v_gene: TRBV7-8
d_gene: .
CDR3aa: CASSEQGSEQYF
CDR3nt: TGTGCCAGCAGTGAACAGGGTAGCGAGCAGTACTTC

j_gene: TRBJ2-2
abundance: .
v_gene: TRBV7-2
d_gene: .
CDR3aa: CASSLAGTLNTGELFF
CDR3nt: TGTGCCAGCAGCTTAGCGGGGACACTTAACACCGGGGAGCTGTTTTTT

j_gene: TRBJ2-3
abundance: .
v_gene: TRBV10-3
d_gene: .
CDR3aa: CAISPAGAHTDTQYF
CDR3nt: TGTGCCATCTCCCCAGCGGGCGCACACACAGATACGCAGTATTTT

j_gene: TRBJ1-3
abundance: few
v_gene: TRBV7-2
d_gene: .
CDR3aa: CASSLASGKGLSGNTIYF
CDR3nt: TGTGCCAGCAGCTTAGCTAGCGGAAAGGGGCTCTCTGGAAACACCATATATTTT

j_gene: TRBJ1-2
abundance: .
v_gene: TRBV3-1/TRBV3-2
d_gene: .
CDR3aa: CASSQEGGQRRNGYTF
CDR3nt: TGTGCCAGCAGCCAAGAGGGTGGTCAGAGGAGAAATGGCTACACCTTC

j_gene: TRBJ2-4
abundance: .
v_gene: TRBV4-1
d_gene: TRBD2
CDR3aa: CASSQGRAVGAKNIQYF
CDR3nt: TGCGCCAGCAGCCAGGGGAGGGCGGTAGGAGCCAAAAACATTCAGTACTTC

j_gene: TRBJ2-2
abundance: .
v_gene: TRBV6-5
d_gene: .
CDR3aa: CASSSAQGRATGELFF
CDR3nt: TGTGCCAGCAGTTCCGCCCAGGGGCGCGCCACCGGGGAGCTGTTTTTT

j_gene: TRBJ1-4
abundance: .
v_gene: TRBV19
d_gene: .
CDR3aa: CASSIGGAASEKLFF
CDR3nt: TGTGCCAGTAGTATCGGCGGGGCGGCTAGTGAAAAACTGTTTTTT

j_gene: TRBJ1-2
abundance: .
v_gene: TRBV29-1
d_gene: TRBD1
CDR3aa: CSARGRTGGYTF
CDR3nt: TGCAGCGCTAGGGGGAGGACAGGAGGCTACACCTTC

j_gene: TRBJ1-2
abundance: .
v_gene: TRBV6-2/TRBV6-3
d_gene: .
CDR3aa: CASSSQRLGVYGYTF
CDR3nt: TGTGCCAGCAGTTCCCAACGTCTAGGAGTCTATGGCTACACCTTC

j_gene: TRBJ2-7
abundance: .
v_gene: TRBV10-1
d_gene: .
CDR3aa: CASSEVGDEQYF
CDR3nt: TGCGCCAGCAGTGAGGTCGGGGACGAGCAGTACTTC

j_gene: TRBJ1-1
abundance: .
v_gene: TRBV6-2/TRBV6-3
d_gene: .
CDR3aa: CASSRAGVTEAFF
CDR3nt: TGTGCCAGCAGTCGTGCAGGGGTTACTGAAGCTTTCTTT

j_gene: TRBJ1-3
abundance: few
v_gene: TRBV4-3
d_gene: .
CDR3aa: CASSQTRVQGRGNTIYF
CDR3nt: TGCGCCAGCAGCCAGACCCGAGTTCAGGGAAGGGGAAACACCATATATTTT